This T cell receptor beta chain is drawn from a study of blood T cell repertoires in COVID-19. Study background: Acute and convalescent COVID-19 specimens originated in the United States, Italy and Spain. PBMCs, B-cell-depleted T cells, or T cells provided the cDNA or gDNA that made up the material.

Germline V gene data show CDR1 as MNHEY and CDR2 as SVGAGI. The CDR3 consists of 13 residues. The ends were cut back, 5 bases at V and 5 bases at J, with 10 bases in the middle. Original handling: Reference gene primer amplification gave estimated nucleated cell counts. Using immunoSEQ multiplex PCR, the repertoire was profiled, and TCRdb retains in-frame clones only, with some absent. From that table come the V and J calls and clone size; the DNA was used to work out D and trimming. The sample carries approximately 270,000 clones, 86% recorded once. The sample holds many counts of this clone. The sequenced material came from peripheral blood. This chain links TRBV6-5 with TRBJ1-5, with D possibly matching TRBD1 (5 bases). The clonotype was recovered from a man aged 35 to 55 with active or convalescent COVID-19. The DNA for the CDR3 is TGTGCCAGCAGTAGGGAGGGGTATCAGCCCCAGCATTTT. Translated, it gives CASSREGYQPQHF.